This TCR beta chain originates from a study of T-cell reconstitution after alpha-beta-depleted transplantation in children. Study findings and constraints: Expanded graft clones, several hundred of them, were reportedly the source of alpha-beta T cells about two months after transplant. TCRbeta diversity was high at day 60 in some patients (a result of surviving recipient T cells and thymic progenitors).

Unique molecular identifiers featured in how the TCRbeta library was prepared. Each CDR3 protein gets one entry after TCRdb re-called the PCR reads with MiXCR. This sample has 530,000 or so distinct CDR3 sequences; 25% to 30% occur once, and the top ten carry 30% to 40%. For this clonotype: Its target is not known.

This CDR3 has 15 residues. The germline gives CDR1 DFQATT, CDR2 SNEGSKA (reference sequence). V lost 0 bases and J 0 bases, leaving 11 bases between the germline ends. The material was PBMCs, obtained before TCRalphabeta/CD19-depleted stem cell transplant. V is TRBV20-1 and J is TRBJ1-2; D is possibly TRBD1 (6 bases). The TCR sequence derives from a boy in the first two years of life with Wiskott-Aldrich syndrome, due to receive a stem cell transplant. The CDR3 reads CSARDRGQPNYGYTF. CDR3 nucleotide sequence: TGCAGTGCTAGAGACCGAGGACAGCCTAACTATGGCTACACCTTC.